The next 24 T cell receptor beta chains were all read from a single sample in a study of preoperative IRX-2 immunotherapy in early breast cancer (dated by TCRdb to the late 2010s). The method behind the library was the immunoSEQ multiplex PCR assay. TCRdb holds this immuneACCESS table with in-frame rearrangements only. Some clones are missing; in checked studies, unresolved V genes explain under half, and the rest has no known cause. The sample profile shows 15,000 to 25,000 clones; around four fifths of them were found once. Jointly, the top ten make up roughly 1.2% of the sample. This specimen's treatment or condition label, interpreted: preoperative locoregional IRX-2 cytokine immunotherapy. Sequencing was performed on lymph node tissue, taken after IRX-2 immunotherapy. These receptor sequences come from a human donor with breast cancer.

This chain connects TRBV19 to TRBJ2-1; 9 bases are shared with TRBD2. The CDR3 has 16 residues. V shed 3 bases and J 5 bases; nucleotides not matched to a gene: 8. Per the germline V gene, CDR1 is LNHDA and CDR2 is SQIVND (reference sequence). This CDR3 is CASSIVLAGRHNEQFF. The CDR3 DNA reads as TGTGCCAGTAGTATCGTCCTAGCGGGGCGTCACAATGAGCAGTTCTTC.

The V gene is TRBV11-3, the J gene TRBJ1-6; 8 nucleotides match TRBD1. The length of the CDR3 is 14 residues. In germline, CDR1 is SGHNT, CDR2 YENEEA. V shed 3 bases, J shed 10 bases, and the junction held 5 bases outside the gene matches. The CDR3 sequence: CASSFGTGGSPLHF. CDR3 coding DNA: TGTGCCAGCAGCTTTGGGACAGGTGGCTCACCCCTCCACTTT.

The CDR3 region is CASVRSYQETQYF. CDR3 coding DNA: TGTGCCAGCGTACGGTCCTACCAAGAGACCCAGTACTTC. The chain uses TRBV6-8 and TRBJ2-5; no firm D call. The germline CDR1 and CDR2 sequences are MNHGY and SAAAGT. CDR3 length: 13 amino acids. V lost 8 bases to trimming and J lost 0 bases, with 10 bases between them.

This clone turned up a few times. CDR3 nucleotide sequence: TGTGCCAGTACCTCGGGACTAGCGGGAGGTAACAATGAGCAGTTCTTC. Its protein is CASTSGLAGGNNEQFF. The V and J genes are TRBV19 and TRBJ2-1; TRBD2 matches 15 bases. Per germline, CDR1 LNHDA and CDR2 SQIVND (reference sequence). V gave up 7 bases and J gave up 5 bases; unmatched junction bases: 6. CDR3 length equals 16 residues.

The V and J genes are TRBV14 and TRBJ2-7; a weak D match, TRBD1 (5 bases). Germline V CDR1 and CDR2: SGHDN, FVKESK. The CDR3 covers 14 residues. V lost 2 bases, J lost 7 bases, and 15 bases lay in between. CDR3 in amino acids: CASSQKQVLGEQYF. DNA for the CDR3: TGTGCCAGCAGCCAAAAACAGGTTCTAGGGGAGCAGTACTTC.

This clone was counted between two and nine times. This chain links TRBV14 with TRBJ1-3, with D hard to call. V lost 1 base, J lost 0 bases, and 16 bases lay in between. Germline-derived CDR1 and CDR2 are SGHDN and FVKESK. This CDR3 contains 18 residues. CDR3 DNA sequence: TGTGCCAGCAGCCAAGTACGTATCTTGGCAGACTCTGGAAACACCATATATTTT. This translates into CASSQVRILADSGNTIYF. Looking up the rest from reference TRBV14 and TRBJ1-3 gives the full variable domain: EAGVTQFPSHSVIEKGQTVTLRCDPISGHDNLYWYRRVMGKEIKFLLHFVKESKQDESGMPNNRFLAERTGGTYSTLKVQPAELEDSGVYFCASSQVRILADSGNTIYFGEGSWLTVV.

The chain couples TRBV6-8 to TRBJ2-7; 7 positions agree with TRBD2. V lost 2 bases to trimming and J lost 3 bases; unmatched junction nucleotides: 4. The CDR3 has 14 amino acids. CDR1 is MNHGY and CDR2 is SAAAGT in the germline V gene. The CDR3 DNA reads TGTGCCAGCAGTTACGCTAGCGGCAGCTACGAGCAGTACTTC. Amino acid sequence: CASSYASGSYEQYF.

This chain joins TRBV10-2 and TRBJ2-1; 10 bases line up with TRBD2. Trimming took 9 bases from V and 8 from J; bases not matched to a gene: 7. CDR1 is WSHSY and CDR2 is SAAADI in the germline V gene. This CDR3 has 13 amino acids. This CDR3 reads CASKREGRDEQFF. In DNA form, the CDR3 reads TGCGCCAGTAAGCGGGAGGGTCGGGATGAGCAGTTCTTC.

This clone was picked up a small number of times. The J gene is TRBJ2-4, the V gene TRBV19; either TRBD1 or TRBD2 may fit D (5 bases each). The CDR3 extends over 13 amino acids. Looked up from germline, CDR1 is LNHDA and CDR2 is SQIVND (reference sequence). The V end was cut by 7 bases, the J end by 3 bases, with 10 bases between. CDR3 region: CASNGGNKNIQYF. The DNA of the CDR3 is TGTGCCAGTAATGGGGGAAACAAAAACATTCAGTACTTC.

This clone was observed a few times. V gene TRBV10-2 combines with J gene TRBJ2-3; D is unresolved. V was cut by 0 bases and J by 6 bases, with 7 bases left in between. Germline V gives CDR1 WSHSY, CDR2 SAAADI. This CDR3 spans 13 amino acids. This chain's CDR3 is CASSESSRDTQYF. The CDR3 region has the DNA TGCGCCAGCAGTGAGTCTAGTCGGGATACGCAGTATTTT.

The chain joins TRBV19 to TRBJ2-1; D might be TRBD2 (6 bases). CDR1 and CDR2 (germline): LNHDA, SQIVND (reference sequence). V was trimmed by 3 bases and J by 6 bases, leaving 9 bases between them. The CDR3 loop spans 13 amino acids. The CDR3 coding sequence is TGTGCCAGTAGTATCCGGGGGATCAATGAGCAGTTCTTC. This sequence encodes CASSIRGINEQFF. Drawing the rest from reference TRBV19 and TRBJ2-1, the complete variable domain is DGGITQSPKYLFRKEGQNVTLSCEQNLNHDAMYWYRQDPGQGLRLIYYSQIVNDFQKGDIAEGYSVSREKKESFPLTVTSAQKNPTAFYLCASSIRGINEQFFGPGTRLTVL.

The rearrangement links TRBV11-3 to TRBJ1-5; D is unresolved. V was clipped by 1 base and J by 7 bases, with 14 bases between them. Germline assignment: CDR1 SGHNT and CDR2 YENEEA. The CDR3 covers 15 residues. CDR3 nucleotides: TGTGCCAGCAGCTTAGTGGGCCCAATGGAGCAGCCCCAGCATTTT. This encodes CASSLVGPMEQPQHF.

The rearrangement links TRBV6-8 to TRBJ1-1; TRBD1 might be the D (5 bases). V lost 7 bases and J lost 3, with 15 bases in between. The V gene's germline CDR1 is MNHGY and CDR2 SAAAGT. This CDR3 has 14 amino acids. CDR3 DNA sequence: TGTGCCAGCATTTCCAGGGCGGAGTACACTGAAGCTTTCTTT. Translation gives CASISRAEYTEAFF.

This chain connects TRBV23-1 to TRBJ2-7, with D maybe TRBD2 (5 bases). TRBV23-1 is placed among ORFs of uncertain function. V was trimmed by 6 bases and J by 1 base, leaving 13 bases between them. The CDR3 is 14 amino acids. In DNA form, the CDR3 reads TGCGCCAGCAGCTCTCTACTAGGTTCCTACGAGCAGTACTTC. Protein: CASSSLLGSYEQYF.

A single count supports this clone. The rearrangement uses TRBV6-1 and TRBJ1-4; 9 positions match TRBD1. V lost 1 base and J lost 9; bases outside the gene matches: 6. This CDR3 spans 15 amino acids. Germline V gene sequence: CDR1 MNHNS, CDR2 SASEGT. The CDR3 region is CASSEGDRGGQKLFF. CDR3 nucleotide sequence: TGTGCCAGCAGTGAAGGTGACAGGGGGGGACAAAAACTGTTTTTT.

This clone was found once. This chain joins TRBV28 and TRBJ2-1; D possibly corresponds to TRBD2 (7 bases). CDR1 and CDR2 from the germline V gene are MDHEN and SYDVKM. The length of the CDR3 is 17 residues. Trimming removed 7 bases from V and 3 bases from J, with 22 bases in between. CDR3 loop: CASTQGRGRGFYNEQFF. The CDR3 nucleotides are TGTGCCAGCACCCAAGGTAGGGGGAGGGGTTTCTACAATGAGCAGTTCTTC.

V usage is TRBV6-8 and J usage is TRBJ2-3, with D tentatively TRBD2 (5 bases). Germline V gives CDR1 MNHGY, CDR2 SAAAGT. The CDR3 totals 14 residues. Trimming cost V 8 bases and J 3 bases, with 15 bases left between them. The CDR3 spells CASSLAYGTDTQYF. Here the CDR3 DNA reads TGTGCCAGCTCTCTAGCATACGGTACAGATACGCAGTATTTT.

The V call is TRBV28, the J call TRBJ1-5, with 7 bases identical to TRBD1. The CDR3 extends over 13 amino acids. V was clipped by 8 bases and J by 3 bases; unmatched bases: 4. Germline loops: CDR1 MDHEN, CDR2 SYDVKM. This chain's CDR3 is CASETGSNQPQHF. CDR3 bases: TGTGCCAGCGAGACAGGGTCCAATCAGCCCCAGCATTTT.

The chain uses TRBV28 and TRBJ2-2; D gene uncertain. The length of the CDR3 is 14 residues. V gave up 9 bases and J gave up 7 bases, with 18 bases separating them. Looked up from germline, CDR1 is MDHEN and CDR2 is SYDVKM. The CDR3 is CASSRPPSGGELFF. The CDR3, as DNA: TGTGCCAGTTCTAGGCCCCCATCGGGCGGGGAGCTGTTTTTT.

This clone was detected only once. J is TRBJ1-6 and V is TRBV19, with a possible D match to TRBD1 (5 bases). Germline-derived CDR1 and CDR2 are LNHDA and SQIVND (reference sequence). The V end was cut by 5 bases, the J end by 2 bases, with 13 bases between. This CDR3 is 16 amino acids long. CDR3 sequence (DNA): TGTGCCAGTAGTCCTCGGGGGGGTCCCTATAATTCACCCCTCCACTTT. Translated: CASSPRGGPYNSPLHF.

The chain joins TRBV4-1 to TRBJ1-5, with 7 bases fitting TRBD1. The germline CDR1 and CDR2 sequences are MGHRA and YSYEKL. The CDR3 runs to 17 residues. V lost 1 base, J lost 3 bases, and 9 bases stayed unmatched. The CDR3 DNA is TGCGCCAGCAGCCAAGCGTTTGTTAGGGGGCTCAATCAGCCCCAGCATTTT. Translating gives CASSQAFVRGLNQPQHF.

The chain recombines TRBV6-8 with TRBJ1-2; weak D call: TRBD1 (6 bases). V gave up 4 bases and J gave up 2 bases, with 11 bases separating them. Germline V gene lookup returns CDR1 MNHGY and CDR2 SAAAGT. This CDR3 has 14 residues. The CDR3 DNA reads TGTGCCAGCAGTTCCAGGACAGACAACTATGGCTACACCTTC. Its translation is CASSSRTDNYGYTF.

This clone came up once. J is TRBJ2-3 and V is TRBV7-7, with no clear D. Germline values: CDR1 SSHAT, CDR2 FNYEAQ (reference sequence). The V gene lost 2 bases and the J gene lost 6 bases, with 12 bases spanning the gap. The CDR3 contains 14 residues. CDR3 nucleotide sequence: TGTGCCAGCAGCTTATCCAGACCAGCGGATACGCAGTATTTT. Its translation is CASSLSRPADTQYF. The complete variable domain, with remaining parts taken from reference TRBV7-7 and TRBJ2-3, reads GAGVSQSPRYKVTKRGQDVTLRCDPISSHATLYWYQQALGQGPEFLTYFNYEAQPDKSGLPSDRFSAERPEGSISTLTIQRTEQRDSAMYRCASSLSRPADTQYFGPGTRLTVL.

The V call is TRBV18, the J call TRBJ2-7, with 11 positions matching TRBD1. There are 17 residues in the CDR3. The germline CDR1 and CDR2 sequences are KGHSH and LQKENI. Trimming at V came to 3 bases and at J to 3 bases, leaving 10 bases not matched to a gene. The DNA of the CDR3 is TGTGCCAGCTCACCGAAGGACAGGGGGCCGACGCTCTACGAGCAGTACTTC. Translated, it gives CASSPKDRGPTLYEQYF.